This entry concerns a single T cell receptor (beta chain). No antigen is known for it. This specimen comes from a study of cytomegalovirus exposure and HLA in healthy donors. Broader study findings: In a later analysis, first-cohort TCR clusters were found to tend to co-occur in the 90 to 150 validation repertoires.

The germline V gene encodes CDR1 SGHRS and CDR2 YFSETQ. The CDR3 totals 15 residues. V gave up 4 bases and J gave up 5 bases; unmatched junction bases: 9. The assay was immunoSEQ multiplex PCR, and TCRdb's table has in-frame clones only and misses some. The sample carries 120,000 or so clones, 88% recorded once. Input material: PBMCs. This rearrangement joins TRBV5-1 to TRBJ2-5; 9 bases fit TRBD2. This TCR derives from a woman in her 30s in good health and CMV-seropositive. CDR3 protein: CASSGGTSWLETQYF. The CDR3 DNA sequence: TGCGCCAGCAGCGGCGGGACTAGCTGGTTGGAGACCCAGTACTTC.